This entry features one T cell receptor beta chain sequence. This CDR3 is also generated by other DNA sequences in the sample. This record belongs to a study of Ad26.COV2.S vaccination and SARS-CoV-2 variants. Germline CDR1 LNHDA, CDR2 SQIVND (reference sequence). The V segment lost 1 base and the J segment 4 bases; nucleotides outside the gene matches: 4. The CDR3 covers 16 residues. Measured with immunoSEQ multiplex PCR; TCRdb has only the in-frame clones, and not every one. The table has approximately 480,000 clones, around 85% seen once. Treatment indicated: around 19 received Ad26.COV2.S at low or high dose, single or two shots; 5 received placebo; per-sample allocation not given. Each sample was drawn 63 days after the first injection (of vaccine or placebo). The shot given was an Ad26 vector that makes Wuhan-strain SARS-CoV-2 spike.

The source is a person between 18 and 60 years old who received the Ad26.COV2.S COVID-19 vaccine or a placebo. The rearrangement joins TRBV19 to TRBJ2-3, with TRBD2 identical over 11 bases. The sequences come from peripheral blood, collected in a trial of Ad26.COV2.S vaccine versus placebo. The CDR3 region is CASSIGTSGRPDTQYF. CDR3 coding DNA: TGTGCCAGTAGTATAGGTACTAGCGGGAGACCAGATACGCAGTATTTT.